Listed here are 27 T cell receptor beta chains from one sample, sequenced in a study of a mutant IDH1 vaccine in newly diagnosed glioma. The antigens of these receptors remain unknown. Time point noted: week 35, safety follow-up. A single vaccine dose contained 300 ug of mutant IDH1 20-mer peptide, and topical imiquimod was used with it. Repertoires were generated with immunoSEQ multiplex PCR, while TCRdb's copy carries only in-frame clones and drops some. The sample carries fewer than 45,000 clones, approximately 81% recorded once. The specimen comprised PBMCs, sampled from a glioma patient whose treatment included an IDH1 peptide vaccine. All receptors derive from a woman aged 40 to 50 with glioma. Some clones in this sample may be carry-over from other donors' samples.

V usage is TRBV11-1 and J usage is TRBJ2-1, with D maybe TRBD1 (5 bases). The germline gives CDR1 SGHAT, CDR2 FQDESV (reference sequence). Trimming cost V 5 bases and J 10 bases, with 24 bases left between them. The CDR3 covers 16 residues. This CDR3 reads CASSPSDGLGQWEQFF. In DNA form, the CDR3 reads TGTGCCAGCAGCCCTTCGGACGGGTTGGGGCAGTGGGAGCAGTTCTTC.

The V and J genes are TRBV7-2 and TRBJ2-7; TRBD2 agrees at 10 bases. The ends lost 4 bases at V and 5 bases at J; junction bases unmatched: 8. The germline CDR1 and CDR2 sequences are SGHTA and FQGNSA. This CDR3 contains 15 residues. The CDR3 DNA reads TGTGCCAGCAGCTACACAGCGGGGGGGCCGCACGAGCAGTACTTC. Its protein product is CASSYTAGGPHEQYF.

This chain uses TRBV5-4 with TRBJ2-1, with D possibly matching TRBD2 (5 bases). Germline CDR1 SGHNT, CDR2 YYREEE (reference sequence). The CDR3 totals 15 residues. The V gene lost 2 bases and the J gene lost 7 bases, with 16 bases spanning the gap. This chain's CDR3 is CASSLIQDRENEQFF. CDR3 coding DNA: TGTGCCAGCAGCTTAATTCAAGATAGGGAGAATGAGCAGTTCTTC.

This chain links TRBV5-8 with TRBJ1-6; 7 nucleotides agree with TRBD1. Germline CDR1 SGHTS, CDR2 YDEGEE. V lost 4 bases, J lost 9 bases, and 10 bases stayed unmatched. The length of the CDR3 is 15 residues. The CDR3 DNA is TGTGCCAGCAGCCCCGGAAGGGGGCTTCGTTCACCCCTCCACTTT. Translated: CASSPGRGLRSPLHF.

V and J are TRBV6-5 and TRBJ2-7; D not resolved. Germline lookup yields CDR1 MNHEY and CDR2 SVGAGI. This CDR3 spans 12 amino acids. The ends were cut back, 5 bases at V and 4 bases at J, with 9 bases in the middle. The CDR3 spells CASSPNKYEQYF. Written as DNA, the CDR3 is TGTGCCAGCAGTCCCAACAAGTACGAGCAGTACTTC.

The chain recombines TRBV19 with TRBJ2-5, with 7 positions matching TRBD1. The CDR3 totals 13 residues. Germline CDR1 and CDR2: LNHDA and SQIVND (reference sequence). J lost 2 bases, V lost 6 bases, and 3 bases had no gene match. In nucleotides, the CDR3 is TGTGCCAGTAGGACAGGGAATCAAGAGACCCAGTACTTC. Protein product: CASRTGNQETQYF.

This sequence joins TRBV7-2 and TRBJ1-1; 8 nucleotides align to TRBD1. The CDR3 runs to 17 residues. Germline V gene sequence: CDR1 SGHTA, CDR2 FQGNSA. With 0 bases clipped from V and 7 bases from J, the junction kept 13 bases outside the gene matches. CDR3 residues: CASSLAGQGAALGEAFF. CDR3 nucleotide sequence: TGTGCCAGCAGCTTAGCGGGTCAGGGGGCAGCGCTGGGTGAAGCTTTCTTT.

The chain links TRBV2 to TRBJ2-5; 9 bases are shared with TRBD2. CDR3 length: 15 amino acids. Per germline, CDR1 SNHLY and CDR2 FYNNEI. The ends lost 3 bases at V and 2 bases at J; junction bases unmatched: 4. In nucleotides, the CDR3 is TGTGCCAGCAGTGAGGATCTAGCGGGACAAGAGACCCAGTACTTC. It yields the protein CASSEDLAGQETQYF.

The V gene is TRBV7-9, the J gene TRBJ1-1; D is uncertain. The germline V gene encodes CDR1 SEHNR and CDR2 FQNEAQ (reference sequence). V lost 4 bases, J lost 7 bases, and 16 bases lay in between. The CDR3 is made up of 14 amino acids. This chain's CDR3 is CASSSGLGFGEAFF. CDR3 DNA sequence: TGTGCCAGCAGCTCTGGATTGGGTTTCGGTGAAGCTTTCTTT.

The J gene is TRBJ2-5, the V gene TRBV2; D gene ambiguous. V lost 7 bases and J 4 bases, leaving 13 bases between the germline ends. The CDR3 spans 13 residues. The germline V gene encodes CDR1 SNHLY and CDR2 FYNNEI. In nucleotides, the CDR3 is TGTGCCAGCAAATTGGAGTGGGGAGAGACCCAGTACTTC. Translation gives CASKLEWGETQYF.

The sample holds a few counts of this clone. The chain combines TRBV5-8 with TRBJ1-5; no firm D call. Trimming removed 4 bases from V and 9 bases from J, with 8 bases in between. Germline V gives CDR1 SGHTS, CDR2 YDEGEE. This CDR3 spans 11 amino acids. DNA of the CDR3: TGTGCCAGCAGCGTATCAACGCCCCAGCATTTT. Amino acids: CASSVSTPQHF.

The J gene is TRBJ1-1, the V gene TRBV5-5; the D is unclear. CDR3 size: 12 residues. Trimming shortened V by 1 base and J by 7 bases, and 8 bases separated the two germline ends. Germline V gene sequence: CDR1 SGHKS, CDR2 YYEKEE (reference sequence). CDR3 sequence: CASSLWADEAFF. Written as DNA, the CDR3 is TGTGCCAGCAGCTTGTGGGCGGATGAAGCTTTCTTT.

The chain couples TRBV5-1 to TRBJ1-2; no definite D call. This CDR3 is 13 amino acids long. Looked up from germline, CDR1 is SGHRS and CDR2 is YFSETQ. Trimming left V 4 bases short and J 6 bases short, with 13 bases between. The CDR3 region has the DNA TGCGCCAGCAGCCCCCCGGGGAGACATGGCTACACCTTC. Protein sequence: CASSPPGRHGYTF.

V usage is TRBV4-3 and J usage is TRBJ2-3, with TRBD2 as a possible D gene (7 bases). Germline V gene data show CDR1 as LGHNA and CDR2 as YSLEER. With 0 bases removed from V and 0 bases from J, the gap between germline ends came to 13 bases. The CDR3 is made up of 17 amino acids. The CDR3, as DNA: TGCGCCAGCAGCCAAGAAACTCCGGGGGGCAGCACAGATACGCAGTATTTT. This translates into CASSQETPGGSTDTQYF.

Points on this clone: A read error may produce the germline difference seen at one junction end. Other DNA sequences in the same sample also yield this CDR3. The chain uses TRBV13 and TRBJ2-5, with D uncertain. The CDR3 spans 12 residues. CDR1 PRHDT and CDR2 FYEKMQ come from the germline V gene (reference sequence). The CDR3 DNA reads TGTGCCAGCAGCCTAGGCCGGGAGACCCAGTACTTC. Translating gives CASSLGRETQYF. Complete variable domain (other parts from reference TRBV13 and TRBJ2-5): AAGVIQSPRHLIKEKRETATLKCYPIPRHDTVYWYQQGPGQDPQFLISFYEKMQSDKGSIPDRFSAQQFSDYHSELNMSSLELGDSALYFCASSLGRETQYFGPGTRLLVL.

This chain links TRBV18 with TRBJ2-5; TRBD2 might be the D (5 bases). This CDR3 comprises 14 residues. V shed 3 bases and J shed 5 bases, with 13 bases lying between them. Germline CDR1 is KGHSH and CDR2 is LQKENI. CDR3 DNA: TGTGCCAGCTCACCCCAGCGGAGGCGGGAGACCCAGTACTTC. It is translated as CASSPQRRRETQYF. Complete variable domain (other parts from reference TRBV18 and TRBJ2-5): NAGVMQNPRHLVRRRGQEARLRCSPMKGHSHVYWYRQLPEEGLKFMVYLQKENIIDESGMPKERFSAEFPKEGPSILRIQQVVRGDSAAYFCASSPQRRRETQYFGPGTRLLVL.

The chain links TRBV9 to TRBJ2-7; D not certain. The V gene's germline CDR1 is SGDLS and CDR2 YYNGEE. There are 12 residues in the CDR3. V was shortened by 4 bases and J by 5 bases, with 10 bases between the two germline ends. CDR3 protein: CASSPERNEQYF. In DNA, the CDR3 is TGTGCCAGCAGCCCTGAAAGAAACGAGCAGTACTTC.

The chain recombines TRBV11-3 with TRBJ2-2, with D possibly TRBD1 on 6 matching bases. Germline V gene lookup returns CDR1 SGHNT and CDR2 YENEEA. V was pared by 1 base and J by 5 bases, with 8 bases between. The CDR3 contains 14 residues. The CDR3 bases are TGTGCCAGCAGCTTAGCAGGGGAAACCGGGGAGCTGTTTTTT. Protein sequence: CASSLAGETGELFF.

The chain employs TRBV5-4 and TRBJ2-1, with D uncertain. V was clipped by 0 bases and J by 7 bases, with 5 bases between them. The V gene's germline CDR1 is SGHNT and CDR2 YYREEE (reference sequence). This CDR3 is built from 12 residues. The DNA for the CDR3 is TGTGCCAGCAGCTTGGACGGAAATGAGCAGTTCTTC. This encodes CASSLDGNEQFF.

This rearrangement joins TRBV7-2 to TRBJ2-7, with 9 nucleotides matching TRBD1. V gave up 3 bases and J gave up 3 bases; unmatched junction bases: 6. This CDR3 is 15 amino acids long. CDR1 is SGHTA and CDR2 is FQGNSA in the germline V gene. The CDR3 spells CASSFPGQGVYEQYF. The CDR3 DNA reads as TGTGCCAGCAGCTTCCCGGGACAGGGAGTCTACGAGCAGTACTTC.

The chain is built from TRBV29-1 and TRBJ1-1; D is ambiguous. From germline, CDR1 is SQVTM and CDR2 ANQGSEA. This CDR3 is 10 amino acids long. The CDR3 sequence: CTTEGAEAFF. In nucleotides, the CDR3 is TGCACCACAGAGGGTGCTGAAGCTTTCTTT.

The chain couples TRBV2 to TRBJ2-7; TRBD1 or TRBD2 may be the D gene (5 bases each). Looked up from germline, CDR1 is SNHLY and CDR2 is FYNNEI. The CDR3 sequence is 20 residues long. V was cut by 4 bases and J by 1 base, with 29 bases left in between. CDR3 sequence: CASSVPSTWPGPEDSYEQYF. The DNA of the CDR3 is TGTGCCAGCAGTGTTCCCTCTACGTGGCCGGGACCCGAAGATTCCTACGAGCAGTACTTC.

The chain joins TRBV28 to TRBJ1-3; a weak D match, TRBD1 (5 bases). Germline V lookup: CDR1 MDHEN, CDR2 SYDVKM. V gave up 9 bases and J gave up 0 bases, with 15 bases separating them. The length of the CDR3 is 15 residues. The CDR3 region has the DNA TGTGCCAGTTCTACCGGGGGGACCTCTGGAAACACCATATATTTT. Amino acid sequence: CASSTGGTSGNTIYF.

This chain links TRBV27 with TRBJ2-7; TRBD2 agrees at 13 bases. CDR1 MNHEY and CDR2 SMNVEV come from the germline V gene (reference sequence). The CDR3 runs 14 residues. Trimming at V came to 5 bases and at J to 6 bases, leaving 4 bases not matched to a gene. CDR3 sequence reads: CASSPGLAGVEQYF. In DNA form, the CDR3 reads TGTGCCAGCAGTCCAGGACTAGCGGGAGTCGAGCAGTACTTC.

The chain is built from TRBV11-1 and TRBJ2-5, with TRBD2 as a possible D gene (5 bases). Germline CDR1 reads SGHAT; CDR2 reads FQDESV (reference sequence). The CDR3 is 11 residues long. V was clipped by 6 bases and J by 5 bases, with 7 bases between them. The CDR3 DNA reads TGTGCCAGCAGAACGGGGGAGACCCAGTACTTC. It codes for CASRTGETQYF.

The chain uses TRBV7-2 and TRBJ2-3; no firm D call. Trimming cost V 3 bases and J 6 bases, with 10 bases left between them. The germline V gene encodes CDR1 SGHTA and CDR2 FQGNSA. The CDR3 contains 13 residues. The CDR3 DNA reads TGTGCCAGCAGCTTCTTGGTAAGGGATACGCAGTATTTT. It yields the protein CASSFLVRDTQYF.

This clone has just one count. The rearrangement joins TRBV20-1 to TRBJ1-2; D gene unclear. The CDR3 extends over 11 amino acids. The V and J ends lost 0 bases and 14 bases respectively, with 13 bases between them. Germline values: CDR1 DFQATT, CDR2 SNEGSKA (reference sequence). As DNA, the CDR3 is TGCAGTGCTAGAGACGGTCCCCCTGATACCTTC. Encoded protein: CSARDGPPDTF.